This is a list of T cell receptor beta chains from one sample in a study of early T cells in non-severe SARS-CoV-2 infection. TCRdb reprocessed the 5' RACE reads with MiXCR, giving one entry per CDR3 protein. The table has 45,000 to 60,000 distinct CDR3 sequences, 9.3% seen once. The sequenced sample consisted of whole blood. Receptor source: an adult who was a healthcare worker with PCR-confirmed SARS-CoV-2 infection or an uninfected control (not recorded which). Both conserved end residues are part of each CDR3. D genes are given only for firm matches. The size field is filled for only some rows; it gives once, few, many or a size class.

J gene | D gene | clone size | V gene | CDR3 DNA | CDR3 protein
TRBJ2-5 | - | - | TRBV10-1 | TGCGCCAGCGCTGGAGCCGATCGGGAGACCCAGTACTTC | CASAGADRETQYF
TRBJ2-3 | TRBD1 | few | TRBV5-4 | TGTGCCACCGGACAGGGTACAGATACGCAGTATTTT | CATGQGTDTQYF
TRBJ2-3 | - | - | TRBV5-1 | TGCGCCAGCAGCTTAGGTGGGGTGAAGACAGATACGCAGTATTTT | CASSLGGVKTDTQYF
TRBJ2-1 | - | once | TRBV5-6 | TGTGCCAGCAACCTTAGAGGGGCAGACAATGAGCAGTTCTTC | CASNLRGADNEQFF
TRBJ2-1 | TRBD2 | many | TRBV7-2 | TGTGCCAGCAGCTTAGGCGGGGGGGCAAGAAAAAATGAGCAGTTCTTC | CASSLGGGARKNEQFF
TRBJ1-2 | TRBD1 | few | TRBV2 | TGTGCCAGCGGATACAGGGGGCGAGGCATCTATGGCTACACCTTC | CASGYRGRGIYGYTF
TRBJ2-1 | TRBD2 | - | TRBV7-2 | TGTGCCAGCAGGGTAGCGGGGGGAGATTATTATGAGCAGTTCTTC | CASRVAGGDYYEQFF
TRBJ1-1 | - | - | TRBV5-6 | TGTGCCAGCAGCTTACAGGACACTGAAGCTTTCTTT | CASSLQDTEAFF
TRBJ2-5 | - | - | TRBV18 | TGTGCCAGCTCACTGCCCGAGGGAGAAGAGACCCAGTACTTC | CASSLPEGEETQYF
TRBJ1-1 | - | many | TRBV5-5 | TGTGCCAGCAGCTTGCTACTGACAACCACTGAAGCTTTCTTT | CASSLLLTTTEAFF
TRBJ2-4 | - | few | TRBV5-1 | TGCGCCAGCAGCGGTGACAGAAACATTCAGTACTTC | CASSGDRNIQYF
TRBJ1-1 | - | many | TRBV4-2 | TGTGCCAGCAGCCAAGATACGATCGGTGAAGCTTTCTTT | CASSQDTIGEAFF
TRBJ1-2 | - | few | TRBV5-1 | TGCGCCAGCAGCCGGGACAACTATGGCTACACCTTC | CASSRDNYGYTF
TRBJ1-2 | TRBD1 | few | TRBV18 | TGTGCCAGCTCAGGGGACAGCGGGCCATATGGCTACACCTTC | CASSGDSGPYGYTF
TRBJ2-5 | - | - | TRBV3-1 | TGTGCCAGCAGCCAAGAGAACCTAGGGGAGACCCAGTACTTC | CASSQENLGETQYF
TRBJ1-2 | TRBD1 | few | TRBV5-1 | TGCGCCAGCAGCCCAGGACAGGGAGAAGGGTATGGCTACACCTTC | CASSPGQGEGYGYTF
TRBJ2-7 | TRBD1 | few | TRBV3-1 | TGTGCCAGCAGCCCCAGACAGGGGGGGAACGAGCAGTACTTC | CASSPRQGGNEQYF
TRBJ2-3 | TRBD2 | few | TRBV6-6 | TGTGCCAGCAGTTACTCCGCCGGGGGACTAGGCTATGAGTATTTT | CASSYSAGGLGYEYF
TRBJ2-7 | - | many | TRBV6-5 | TGTGCCAGCAGTTCGAGTATGAAAGAGCAGTACTTC | CASSSSMKEQYF
TRBJ2-1 | TRBD2 | - | TRBV5-1 | TGCGCCAGCACTGATCGGCGGGGGAGCTCCTACAATGAGCAGTTCTTC | CASTDRRGSSYNEQFF
TRBJ1-1 | - | few | TRBV29-1 | TGCAGCGTTGAAGTTGTGGGGGGCGGCGAAGCTTTCTTT | CSVEVVGGGEAFF
TRBJ1-5 | - | few | TRBV7-8 | TGTGCCAGCAGCCAGGCAGGGTTGTCGGAGCCCCAGCATTTT | CASSQAGLSEPQHF
TRBJ2-1 | TRBD2 | few | TRBV19 | TGTGCCAGTAGTATGAGGGCCGGGACTACCTACAATGAGCAGTTCTTC | CASSMRAGTTYNEQFF
TRBJ1-2 | TRBD1 | many | TRBV5-1 | TGCGCCAGCAGCTTGGGACAGGGTACCTATGGCTACACCTTC | CASSLGQGTYGYTF
TRBJ1-4 | TRBD1 | - | TRBV7-6 | TGTGCCAGCAGCCGGACAGGATCAACTAATGAAAAACTGTTTTTT | CASSRTGSTNEKLFF
TRBJ2-1 | - | few | TRBV5-1 | TGCGCCAGCAGCACGGGACCAGCGGCCAACGAGCAGTTCTTC | CASSTGPAANEQFF
TRBJ2-3 | TRBD2 | - | TRBV20-1 | TGCAGTGCCCCCGGGACTATCACAGTTACGCAGTATTTT | CSAPGTITVTQYF
TRBJ1-5 | - | many | TRBV10-2 | TGCGCCAGCAGTGAGGCTGGGACCGCCAAGCAGCCCCAGCATTTT | CASSEAGTAKQPQHF
TRBJ2-5 | - | - | TRBV6-2/TRBV6-3 | TGTGCCAGCAGCCCAGACCGCCAACCCCTCCAAGAGACCCAGTACTTC | CASSPDRQPLQETQYF
TRBJ2-5 | - | - | TRBV18 | TGTGCCAGCTGTCCGGGAGTACAAGAGACCCAGTACTTC | CASCPGVQETQYF
TRBJ2-7 | TRBD1 | - | TRBV9 | TGTGCCAGCAGCTCGGGACAGTTATCCGAGCAGTACTTC | CASSSGQLSEQYF
TRBJ2-3 | - | few | TRBV29-1 | TGCAGCCCATCGGGGCTCACAGATACGCAGTATTTT | CSPSGLTDTQYF
TRBJ1-6 | TRBD1 | - | TRBV3-1 | TGTGCCAGCTCGGGACAGAATAATTCACCCCTCCACTTT | CASSGQNNSPLHF
TRBJ2-2 | TRBD2 | many | TRBV7-8 | TGTGCCAGCAGCTCCTCTAGCGGGAGCACCGGGGAGCTGTTTTTT | CASSSSSGSTGELFF
TRBJ1-4 | - | - | TRBV12-3/TRBV12-4 | TGTGCCAGCAGTTACCAGGACAATGAAAAACTGTTTTTT | CASSYQDNEKLFF
TRBJ2-3 | - | many | TRBV9 | TGTGCCAGCAGCGTAGGTGGTTTAGATACGCAGTATTTT | CASSVGGLDTQYF
TRBJ1-2 | - | many | TRBV20-1 | TGCAGTGCTAGAGGTATCGTCGGCAATAACGGCGGCTACACCTTC | CSARGIVGNNGGYTF
TRBJ1-1 | - | medium-sized | TRBV3-1 | TGTGCCAGCAGCCACAATATGAACACTGAAGCTTTCTTT | CASSHNMNTEAFF
TRBJ1-1 | - | few | TRBV3-1 | TGTGCCAGCAGCCAATACAGTGAAGCTTTCTTT | CASSQYSEAFF
TRBJ1-6 | - | - | TRBV20-1 | TGCAGTGCTAGCAGTTCCAATTCACCCCTCCACTTT | CSASSSNSPLHF